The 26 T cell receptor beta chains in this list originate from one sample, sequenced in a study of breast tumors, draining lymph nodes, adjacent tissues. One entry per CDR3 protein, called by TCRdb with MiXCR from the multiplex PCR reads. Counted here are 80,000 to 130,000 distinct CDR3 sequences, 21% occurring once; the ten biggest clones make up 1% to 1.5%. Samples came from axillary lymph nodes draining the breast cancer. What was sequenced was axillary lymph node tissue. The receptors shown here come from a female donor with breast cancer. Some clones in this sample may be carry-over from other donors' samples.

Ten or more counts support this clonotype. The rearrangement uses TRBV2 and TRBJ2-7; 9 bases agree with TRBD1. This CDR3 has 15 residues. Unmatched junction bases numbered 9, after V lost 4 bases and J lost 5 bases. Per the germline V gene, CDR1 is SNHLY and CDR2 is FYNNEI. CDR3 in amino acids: CASSVMAGQGHEQYF. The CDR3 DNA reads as TGTGCCAGCAGTGTCATGGCGGGACAGGGTCACGAGCAGTACTTC.

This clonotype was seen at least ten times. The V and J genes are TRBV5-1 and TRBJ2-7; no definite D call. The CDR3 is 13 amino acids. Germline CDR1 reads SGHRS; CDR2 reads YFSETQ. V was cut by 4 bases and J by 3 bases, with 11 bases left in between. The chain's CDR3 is CASSGGGRYEQYF. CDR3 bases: TGCGCCAGCAGCGGCGGCGGACGCTACGAGCAGTACTTC.

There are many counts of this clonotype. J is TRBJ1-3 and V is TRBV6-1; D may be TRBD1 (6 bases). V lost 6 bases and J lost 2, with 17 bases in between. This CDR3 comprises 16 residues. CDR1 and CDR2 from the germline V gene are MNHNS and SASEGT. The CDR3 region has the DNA TGTGCCAGCAGCGATTACAGGGAGGTGGCTGGAAACACCATATATTTT. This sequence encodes CASSDYREVAGNTIYF.

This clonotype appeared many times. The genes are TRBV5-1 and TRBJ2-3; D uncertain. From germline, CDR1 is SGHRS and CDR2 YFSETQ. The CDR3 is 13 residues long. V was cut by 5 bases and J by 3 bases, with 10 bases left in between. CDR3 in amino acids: CASRAVGTDTQYF. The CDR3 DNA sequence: TGCGCCAGCAGGGCGGTCGGGACAGATACGCAGTATTTT.

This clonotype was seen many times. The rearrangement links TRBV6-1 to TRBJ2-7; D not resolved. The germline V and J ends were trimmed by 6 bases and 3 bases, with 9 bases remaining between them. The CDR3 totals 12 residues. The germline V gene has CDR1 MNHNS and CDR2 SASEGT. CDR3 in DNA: TGTGCCAGCAGGCAGGAAGACTACGAGCAGTACTTC. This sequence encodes CASRQEDYEQYF.

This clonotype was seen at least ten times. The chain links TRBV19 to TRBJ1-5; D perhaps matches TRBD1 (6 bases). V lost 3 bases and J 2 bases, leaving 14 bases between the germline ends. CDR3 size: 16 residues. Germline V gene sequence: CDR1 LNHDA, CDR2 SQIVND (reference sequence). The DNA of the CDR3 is TGTGCCAGTAGTATCAGTCAGGGGAGAGGCAATCAGCCCCAGCATTTT. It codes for CASSISQGRGNQPQHF.

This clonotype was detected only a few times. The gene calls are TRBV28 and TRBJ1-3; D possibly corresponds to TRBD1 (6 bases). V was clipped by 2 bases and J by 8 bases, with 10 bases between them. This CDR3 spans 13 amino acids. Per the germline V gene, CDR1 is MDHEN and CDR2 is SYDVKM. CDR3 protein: CASSLRGPYTIYF. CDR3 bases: TGTGCCAGCAGTTTACGGGGGCCGTACACCATATATTTT.

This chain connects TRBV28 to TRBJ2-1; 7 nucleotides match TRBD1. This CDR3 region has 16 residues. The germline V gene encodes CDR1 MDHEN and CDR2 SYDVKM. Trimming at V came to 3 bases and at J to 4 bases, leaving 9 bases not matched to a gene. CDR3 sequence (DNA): TGTGCCAGCAGTTTTGGTTGGCAGGGGGTGTACAATGAGCAGTTCTTC. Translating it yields CASSFGWQGVYNEQFF.

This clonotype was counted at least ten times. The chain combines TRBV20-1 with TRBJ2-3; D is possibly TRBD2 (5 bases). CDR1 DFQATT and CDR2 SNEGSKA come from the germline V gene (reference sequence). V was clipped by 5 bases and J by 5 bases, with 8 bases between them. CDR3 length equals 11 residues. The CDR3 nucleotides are TGCAGTGCTTCAGGACTAGATACGCAGTATTTT. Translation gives CSASGLDTQYF.

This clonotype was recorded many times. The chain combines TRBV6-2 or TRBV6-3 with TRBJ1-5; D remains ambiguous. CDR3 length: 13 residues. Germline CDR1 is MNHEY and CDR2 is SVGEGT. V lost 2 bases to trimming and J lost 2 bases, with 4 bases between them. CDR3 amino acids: CASSYGGNQPQHF. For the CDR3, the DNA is TGTGCCAGCAGTTACGGGGGCAATCAGCCCCAGCATTTT.

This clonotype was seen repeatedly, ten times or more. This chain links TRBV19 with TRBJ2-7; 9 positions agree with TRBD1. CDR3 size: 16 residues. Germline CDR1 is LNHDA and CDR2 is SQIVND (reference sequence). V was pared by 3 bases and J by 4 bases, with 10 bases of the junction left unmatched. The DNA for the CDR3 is TGTGCCAGTAGTATCCCCGGGGGACAGGGCGGTTACGAGCAGTACTTC. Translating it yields CASSIPGGQGGYEQYF.

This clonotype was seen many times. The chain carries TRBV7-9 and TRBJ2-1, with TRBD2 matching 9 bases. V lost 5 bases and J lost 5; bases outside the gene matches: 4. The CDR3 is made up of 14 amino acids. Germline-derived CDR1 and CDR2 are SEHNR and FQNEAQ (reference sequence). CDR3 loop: CASSDSGRNNEQFF. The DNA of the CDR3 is TGTGCCAGCAGCGATAGCGGGAGAAACAATGAGCAGTTCTTC.

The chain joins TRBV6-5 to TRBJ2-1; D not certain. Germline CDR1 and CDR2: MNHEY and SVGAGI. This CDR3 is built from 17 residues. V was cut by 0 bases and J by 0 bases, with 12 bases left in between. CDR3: CASSYSVSRSSYNEQFF. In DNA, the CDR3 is TGTGCCAGCAGTTACTCCGTGTCAAGGAGCTCCTACAATGAGCAGTTCTTC.

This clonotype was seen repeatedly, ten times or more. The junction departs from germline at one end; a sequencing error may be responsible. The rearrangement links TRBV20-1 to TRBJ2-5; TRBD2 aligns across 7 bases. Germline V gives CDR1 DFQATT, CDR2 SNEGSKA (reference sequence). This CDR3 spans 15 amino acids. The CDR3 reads CSARVPSGTQETQYF. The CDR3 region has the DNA TGCAGTGCCAGAGTCCCTAGCGGAACACAAGAGACCCAGTACTTC.

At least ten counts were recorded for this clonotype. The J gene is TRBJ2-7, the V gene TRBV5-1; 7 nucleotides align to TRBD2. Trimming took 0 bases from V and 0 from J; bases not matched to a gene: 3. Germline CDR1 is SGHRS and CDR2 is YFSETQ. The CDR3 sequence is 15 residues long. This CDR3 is CASSLAGGSSYEQYF. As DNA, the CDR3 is TGCGCCAGCAGCTTGGCCGGGGGGAGCTCCTACGAGCAGTACTTC.

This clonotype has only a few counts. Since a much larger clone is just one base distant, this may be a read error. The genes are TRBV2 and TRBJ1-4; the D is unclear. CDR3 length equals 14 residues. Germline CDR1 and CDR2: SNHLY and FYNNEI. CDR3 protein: CASSVGLNNEELFF. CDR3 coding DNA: TGTGCCAGCAGTGTAGGGCTGAATAATGAAGAACTGTTTTTT.

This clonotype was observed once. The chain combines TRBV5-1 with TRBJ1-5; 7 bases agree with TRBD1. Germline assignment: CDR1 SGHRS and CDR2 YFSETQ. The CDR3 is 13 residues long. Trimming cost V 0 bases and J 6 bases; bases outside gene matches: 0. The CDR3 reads CASSLDRGQPQHF. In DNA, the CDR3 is TGCGCCAGCAGCTTGGACAGGGGTCAGCCCCAGCATTTT. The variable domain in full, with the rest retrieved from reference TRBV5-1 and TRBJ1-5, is KAGVTQTPRYLIKTRGQQVTLSCSPISGHRSVSWYQQTPGQGLQFLFEYFSETQRNKGNFPGRFSGRQFSNSRSEMNVSTLELGDSALYLCASSLDRGQPQHFGDGTRLSIL.

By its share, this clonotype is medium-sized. The CDR3 region is CASSPRGGPTYNEQFF. CDR3 bases: TGCGCCAGCAGTCCTCGGGGGGGACCTACCTACAATGAGCAGTTCTTC. V is TRBV4-1 and J is TRBJ2-1; 8 bases are a match to TRBD2. The CDR3 spans 16 residues. The junction had 9 bases not matched to a gene; V was cut back by 6 bases and J by 2 bases. Looked up from germline, CDR1 is MGHRA and CDR2 is YSYEKL.

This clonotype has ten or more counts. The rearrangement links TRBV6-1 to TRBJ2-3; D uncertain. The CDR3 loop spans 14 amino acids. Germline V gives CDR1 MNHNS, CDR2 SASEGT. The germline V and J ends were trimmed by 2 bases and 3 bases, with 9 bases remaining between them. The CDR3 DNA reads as TGTGCCAGCAGTGAATGGGCAGCTACAGATACGCAGTATTTT. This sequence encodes CASSEWAATDTQYF.

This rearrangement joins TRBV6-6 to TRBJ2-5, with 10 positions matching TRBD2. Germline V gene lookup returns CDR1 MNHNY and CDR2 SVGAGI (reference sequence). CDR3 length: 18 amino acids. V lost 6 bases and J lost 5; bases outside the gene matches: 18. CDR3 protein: CASSSVGTSGALGETQYF. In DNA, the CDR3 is TGTGCCAGCAGCTCCGTAGGTACTAGCGGGGCCCTCGGGGAGACCCAGTACTTC.

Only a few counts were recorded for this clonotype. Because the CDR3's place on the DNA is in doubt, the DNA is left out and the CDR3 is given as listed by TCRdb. The CDR3 sequence: CASRWGAGARGNTIYF. The chain is built from TRBV12-2 and TRBJ1-3; TRBD1, the table's D call, lacks a check against the DNA. TRBV12-2 is deemed a pseudogene. The CDR3 has 16 residues if both end residues are counted.

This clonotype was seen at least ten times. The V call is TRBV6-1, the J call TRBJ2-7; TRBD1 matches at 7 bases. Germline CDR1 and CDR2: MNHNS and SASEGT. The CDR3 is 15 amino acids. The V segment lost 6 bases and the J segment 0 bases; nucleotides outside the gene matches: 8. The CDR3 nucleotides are TGTGCCAGCAGAAAGGGACAGCTGTACTCCTACGAGCAGTACTTC. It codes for CASRKGQLYSYEQYF.

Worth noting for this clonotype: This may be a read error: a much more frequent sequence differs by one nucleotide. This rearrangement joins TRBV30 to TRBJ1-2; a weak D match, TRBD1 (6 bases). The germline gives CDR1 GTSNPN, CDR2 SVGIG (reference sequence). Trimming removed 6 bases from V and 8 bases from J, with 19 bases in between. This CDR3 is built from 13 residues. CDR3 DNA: TGTGCCTGCCCGGACAGTAACGATATGGGCTACACCTTC. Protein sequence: CACPDSNDMGYTF.

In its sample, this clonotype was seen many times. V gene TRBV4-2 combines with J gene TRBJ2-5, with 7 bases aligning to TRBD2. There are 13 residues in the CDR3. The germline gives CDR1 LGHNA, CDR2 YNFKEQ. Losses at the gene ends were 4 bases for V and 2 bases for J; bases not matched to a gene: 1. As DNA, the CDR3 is TGTGCCAGCAGCCGGGACTATCAAGAGACCCAGTACTTC. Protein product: CASSRDYQETQYF.

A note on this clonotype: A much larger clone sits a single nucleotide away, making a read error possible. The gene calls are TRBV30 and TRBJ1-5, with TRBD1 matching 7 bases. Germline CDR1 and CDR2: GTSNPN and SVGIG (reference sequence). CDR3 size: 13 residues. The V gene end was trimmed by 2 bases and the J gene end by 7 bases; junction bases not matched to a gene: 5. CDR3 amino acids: CAWSQGGRQPQHF. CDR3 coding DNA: TGTGCCTGGAGTCAGGGGGGACGACAGCCCCAGCATTTT. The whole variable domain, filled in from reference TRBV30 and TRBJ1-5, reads SQTIHQWPATLVQPVGSPLSLECTVEGTSNPNLYWYRQAAGRGLQLLFYSVGIGQISSEVPQNLSASRPQDRQFILSSKKLLLSDSGFYLCAWSQGGRQPQHFGDGTRLSIL.

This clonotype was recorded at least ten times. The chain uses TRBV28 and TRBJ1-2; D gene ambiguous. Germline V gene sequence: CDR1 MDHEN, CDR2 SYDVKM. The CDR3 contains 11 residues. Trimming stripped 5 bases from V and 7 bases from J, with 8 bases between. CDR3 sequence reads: CASSQLFGYTF. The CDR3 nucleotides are TGTGCCAGCAGTCAACTATTTGGCTACACCTTC.